This note documents a single TCR beta chain sequence. The antigen is not known. This sample is drawn from a study of T cells in Graves' hyperthyroidism and ophthalmopathy. Study results and caveats: Blood also showed most of the thyroid clonotypes that were expanded above 0.001. From stable hyperthyroidism, ophthalmopathy was separated by a 13 V-J model.

V lost 5 bases to trimming and J lost 4 bases; unmatched junction nucleotides: 21. This CDR3 region has 19 residues. Germline assignment: CDR1 SGHTA and CDR2 FQGNSA. Amplification of TCR beta CDR3 regions was performed using RNA transcripts as template. The HTBI set primed first-round TCR CDR3 RT-PCR. A single record per CDR3 protein comes from TCRdb applying MiXCR to the multiplex PCR reads. The repertoire consists of about 700,000 distinct CDR3 sequences, with about 15% occurring once and the leading ten covering roughly 10%. The chain carries TRBV7-2 and TRBJ2-3; 7 bases line up with TRBD1. Source material: blood. This sequence originates from a woman in her late teens or twenties with Graves' hyperthyroidism. The CDR3 region is CASSKPGTESIIFADTQYF. CDR3 DNA sequence: TGTGCCAGCAGCAAACCCGGGACAGAGTCCATCATCTTCGCAGATACGCAGTATTTT.